Listed here is a single TCR beta chain. Its antigen is unknown. Base qualities are missing; no much larger clone stands one base away. After stimulus-free culture of CFSE-labeled PBMCs, the autoproliferating (CFSEdim) and non-proliferating (CFSEhi) T cell fractions were sequenced separately. Altogether, some 5x10^7 CFSE-labeled PBMCs were kept in culture for 7 days with no stimulus, after which the replicate wells were combined. PBMCs were labeled with about 0.54 uM CFSE and cultured without exogenous stimuli in serum-free AIM-V medium. PBMCs were isolated by Ficoll density gradient centrifugation and cryopreserved before use. Live 7-AAD-negative cells were sorted on a FACSAria III, washed with PBS, and frozen at -80 degrees C as dry pellets. The data were taken from a study of memory B cells and T cells in multiple sclerosis (dated by TCRdb to the late 2010s). About the study as a whole: The study compared TCR beta repertoires of autoproliferating peripheral T cells with brain lesion-infiltrating T cells in multiple sclerosis patients. A couple of multiple sclerosis patients were included in the TCR sequencing because brain lesions obtained at autopsy or brain-infiltrating cells obtained from biopsy were available for them. On the study overall, not on this receptor specifically: Because clone-set sizes differed between compartments, counts of shared clonotypes were influenced and normalization was required.

For this chain, trimming is 1 base at the V end and 0 bases at the J end, and the number of junction bases without a gene match is 2. From its cysteine to its phenylalanine, the CDR3 spans 15 amino acids. Of the read, only the CDR3 DNA is kept; its 45 bases are in frame from base 1. CDR1 is given as MGHRA and CDR2 as YSYEKL, both from the germline V gene. TCRbeta CDR3 regions were amplified from extracted genomic DNA using the immunoSEQ Platform. Multiplex PCR, high-throughput sequencing and a vendor bioinformatics pipeline were combined in the immunoSEQ assay. In the authors' own workflow: After discarding non-productive sequences and any CDR3s under 4 amino acids in length, clonotype frequencies were recalculated for each sample. In immunoSEQ Analyzer 2.0, shared clonotypes were identified as those with identical CDR3 amino acid, V gene and J gene sequences. Repertoire overlap was normalized by dividing shared clonotype counts by the product of both clone-set sizes, with the result scaled by 1000 into arbitrary units. Entries here come from immuneACCESS through TCRdb and include only in-frame sequences with V and J called. Some clones fail to appear in such tables; in the studies checked, an unresolved V gene covers under half of the shortfall, and the cause of the remainder is unknown. V and J calls plus clone size are reproduced from that table; the DNA served to infer D and trimming. The table for this sample lists tens of thousands of clones; 86% of them were counted only once. The ten top clones hold approximately 2.5% of the sample.

Input material: PBMCs from blood kept in culture. This sequence was found in a human donor with multiple sclerosis. Rearrangement joined TRBV4-1 to TRBJ2-7, with 8 middle bases fitting TRBD1. The CDR3 has the sequence CASSQGQGASYEQYF. The nucleotide sequence is TGCGCCAGCAGCCAAGGTCAGGGGGCCTCCTACGAGCAGTACTTC.